Described below is a single T cell receptor delta chain sequence and its context. Its antigen is still unknown. RNA was extracted from the cells and then reverse transcribed. The CDR3 regions were amplified by multiplex PCR from V-gene primers to a constant-region primer. TCRdb re-called the multiplex PCR reads via CATT. The repertoire holds 45,000 to 75,000 delta-chain clones, with over 13% as singletons. The sample belongs to a study of Vδ1+ human thymocytes. Purity of the sorted Vdelta1+ thymocytes ranged from 98% to 99.6%. With 5 bases removed from V and 1 base from J, the gap between germline ends came to 23 bases. The CDR3 length is 18 residues. CDR1 is TSWWSYY and CDR2 is QGS in the germline V gene. The study's findings and limits: Highly polyclonal TRG and TRD repertoires with Gaussian CDR3 length distributions appeared in thymus.

Sequenced: Vdelta1+ gamma-delta thymocytes from the thymus. Subset meaning: FACS-sorted CD3+ TCRalphabeta- TCRVdelta1+ TCRVdelta2- thymocytes. The TCR originated in a girl less than two years old who had congenital heart surgery. The genes are TRDV1 and TRDJ1; D perhaps matches TRDD3 (6 bases). CDR3 in amino acids: CALGSPYWEVLLTDKLIF. DNA of the CDR3: TGTGCTCTTGGGAGCCCGTACTGGGAGGTCCTTCTCACCGATAAACTCATCTTT.